This T cell receptor beta chain is drawn from a study of T cells in women clearing cervical HPV infection (dated by TCRdb to about 2018). Regarding the study in general: Cases were 25 women with histologically confirmed HPV16-related CIN3 or worse, including a couple of invasive cancers. Blood from cases was collected at the visit at which the lesion was first identified, whereas blood from controls was collected once infection was no longer detected. Among cases, blood sampling came a median of 149 days after lesion detection, with an interquartile range of about 80 to 210 days. Five blinded duplicates per group were added as quality controls, giving 60 or so samples: approximately 50 participants and some 10 replicates. An exploratory proof-of-principle case-control study, nested within the Guanacaste HPV Natural History Study in Costa Rica, was conducted to compare TCR repertoires across cervical HPV16 outcomes. In the parent cohort, 9,000 to 13,000 women aged 18 or older were enrolled in Guanacaste, Costa Rica, during 1993 to 1994 and were followed for more than 6 years. HLA typing was available for only a few women, so HLA type could not be excluded as a confounder. Cases and controls were matched on year of sample collection and on age within five years. Cases had a median age of almost 35 years compared with 38 for controls, and baseline characteristics showed no significant differences between the groups. The approximately 25 controls were women who cleared a single incident HPV16 infection within 12 months without developing precancer or cancer. The study at large found these results: By combining richness with V gene abundances, random forest classifiers separated cases from controls with an estimated AUC of less than 0.85. Because of the cross-sectional design, the study could not determine whether the associations came before infection or resulted from infection, and neither effector/memory subsets nor HPV-specific T cells were isolated. CIN3+ cases had significantly higher TCR repertoire richness than controls across sequencing depths, but evenness did not differ between the groups. Because the number of T cells in each sample was unknown, differences in richness could reflect differing T-cell content rather than repertoire biology. Cases had lower TRBV6-7 relative abundance than controls (about 0.1% versus 0.15%; Bonferroni P = 0.0008).

TCR beta CDR3 regions were amplified by multiplex PCR from an average of roughly 1,200 ng genomic DNA per sample using the immunoSEQ assay. Primer bias was corrected in the assay by using a complete synthetic TCR repertoire to establish an amplification baseline. The amplicons were sequenced using the Illumina platform. Turning to the authors' computational methods: Sequence errors were corrected by clustering with frequency ratios and a modified nearest-neighbor algorithm, and the sequences were then analyzed in the immunoSEQ Analyzer using IMGT gene definitions. At each rarefaction depth, TCR richness and evenness were averaged over 20 rarefaction repeats, and samples with fewer sequences than the depth were excluded. Relative abundances of V, D and J genes were compared between groups using Wilcoxon rank sum tests, with FDR correction applied. An intraclass correlation of about 96% for TCR richness and an average of around 80% across some 66 gene segments were obtained from the blinded duplicates. Not all clones reach the TCRdb copy of this immuneACCESS table, which keeps in-frame sequences only. Checked studies attribute under half of the gap to unresolved V genes and leave the rest unexplained. V and J calls and clone size are given by that table; D and trimming were obtained from the DNA. This sample's records show about 40,000 clones. Around 6.5% of the sample lies in the top ten.

As concerns this clone: There is no known antigen for this receptor. From the germline J gene comes the end of the CDR3, since the read stops 3 residues before it.

At the junction V is shortened by 1 base and J by 1 base; bases outside the gene matches: 9. The CDR1 and CDR2 encoded by the germline V gene (reference sequence) are GTSNPN and SVGIG. The CDR3 runs 18 amino acids, cysteine and phenylalanine included. The DNA shown is the part of the CDR3 that was read: 45 bases, in frame from base 1. Every participant had a single incident cervical HPV16 infection, and prevalent HPV16 infections were excluded. Cervical HPV DNA was detected by MY09/MY11 PCR and genotyped by dot-blot hybridization. Roughly 15 mL of heparinized blood were centrifuged, and the buffy coat was aliquoted, frozen at -30°C, then stored at -80°C. Genomic DNA was extracted from buffy coat specimens using QIAGEN kits.

Sequencing was carried out using blood buffy coat. The chain employs TRBV30 and TRBJ2-2; the junction holds 10 bases that match TRBD1. This receptor was obtained from a woman between 18 and 70 years old with a cervical HPV16 infection that either progressed to CIN3+ or cleared (not recorded which). The CDR3 protein: CAWSDGDRGLGNTGELFF. CDR3 DNA, as far as it was read: TGTGCCTGGAGTGACGGGGACAGGGGACTAGGGAACACCGGGGAG. The full variable domain, completed from the reference TRBV30 and TRBJ2-2 proteins outside the CDR3, reads SQTIHQWPATLVQPVGSPLSLECTVEGTSNPNLYWYRQAAGRGLQLLFYSVGIGQISSEVPQNLSASRPQDRQFILSSKKLLLSDSGFYLCAWSDGDRGLGNTGELFFGEGSRLTVL.